A single sample is the source of the 12 T cell receptor beta chains below, sequenced in a study of T-cell memory formation after mild COVID-19. TCRdb redid the calling of the 5' RACE reads with MiXCR, one entry per CDR3 protein. This table holds some 300,000 distinct CDR3 sequences, 19% found once. Sequencing used PBMCs or a T cell subset sorted from them (not recorded which). These receptors were obtained from a man aged 18-30 years who had mild COVID-19 (a few samples of this study predate the infection). Cell type and time point are not known.

The chain combines TRBV7-9 with TRBJ1-1; TRBD1 agrees at 10 bases. V lost 2 bases to trimming and J lost 1 base; unmatched junction nucleotides: 10. Germline CDR1 is SEHNR and CDR2 is FQNEAQ (reference sequence). The CDR3 spans 18 residues. The CDR3 DNA reads as TGTGCCAGCAGCTTACCCCCTCCGGGACAGGGGACGAACACTGAAGCTTTCTTT. It codes for CASSLPPPGQGTNTEAFF.

There are a few counts of this clonotype. The chain employs TRBV9 and TRBJ2-5; 11 bases align to TRBD2. This CDR3 spans 16 amino acids. V was clipped by 0 bases and J by 2 bases; unmatched bases: 3. From germline, CDR1 is SGDLS and CDR2 YYNGEE. CDR3 nucleotides: TGTGCCAGCAGCGTAGCTATAGCGGGGGGGCAAGAGACCCAGTACTTC. Translation gives CASSVAIAGGQETQYF.

There are a few counts of this clonotype. The chain couples TRBV7-2 to TRBJ1-2; the D gene is possibly TRBD1 (5 bases). CDR1 and CDR2 from the germline V gene are SGHTA and FQGNSA. The CDR3 consists of 14 residues. Trimming shortened V by 1 base and J by 6 bases, and 12 bases separated the two germline ends. CDR3 loop: CASSLDRDHDGYTF. CDR3 bases: TGTGCCAGCAGCTTAGATAGGGACCATGATGGCTACACCTTC.

The V call is TRBV5-4, the J call TRBJ1-1; D gene unclear. Germline loops: CDR1 SGHNT, CDR2 YYREEE (reference sequence). The CDR3 contains 14 residues. Trimming took 4 bases from V and 0 from J, leaving 10 bases between them. The CDR3 region is CASSAAAVNTEAFF. CDR3 nucleotides: TGTGCCAGCAGCGCGGCGGCGGTGAACACTGAAGCTTTCTTT.

The rearrangement links TRBV5-5 to TRBJ2-2; TRBD1 aligns across 7 bases. The CDR3 has 16 residues. CDR1 SGHKS and CDR2 YYEKEE come from the germline V gene (reference sequence). The J segment lost 7 bases and the V segment lost 6 bases, leaving 15 bases of the junction unmatched. The CDR3 DNA reads TGTGCCAGCAAGGATAGCCGACAGGGCAGGAACGGGGAGCTGTTTTTT. Its protein product is CASKDSRQGRNGELFF. The variable domain in full, completed from reference TRBV5-5 and TRBJ2-2, reads DAGVTQSPTHLIKTRGQQVTLRCSPISGHKSVSWYQQVLGQGPQFIFQYYEKEERGRGNFPDRFSARQFPNYSSELNVNALLLGDSALYLCASKDSRQGRNGELFFGEGSRLTVL.

A remark on this clonotype: A much larger clone is a single base away; this may be a read error. The chain joins TRBV5-4 to TRBJ2-1, with D unresolved. In germline, CDR1 is SGHNT, CDR2 YYREEE (reference sequence). Between the trimmed V and J ends, which lost 1 base and 6 bases, there was a span of 2 bases. This CDR3 is built from 11 residues. This CDR3 reads CASSLINEQFF. As DNA, the CDR3 is TGTGCCAGCAGCTTGATCAATGAGCAGTTCTTC. The complete variable domain, with remaining parts taken from reference TRBV5-4 and TRBJ2-1, reads ETGVTQSPTHLIKTRGQQVTLRCSSQSGHNTVSWYQQALGQGPQFIFQYYREEENGRGNFPPRFSGLQFPNYSSELNVNALELDDSALYLCASSLINEQFFGPGTRLTVL.

This chain joins TRBV9 and TRBJ2-4, with TRBD2 matching over 11 bases. V was pared by 2 bases and J by 6 bases, with 1 base of the junction left unmatched. The germline gives CDR1 SGDLS, CDR2 YYNGEE. This CDR3 is 14 amino acids long. The CDR3 region has the DNA TGTGCCAGCAGCGTCGGGACTAGCGGAAACATTCAGTACTTC. It yields the protein CASSVGTSGNIQYF.

The chain uses TRBV5-1 and TRBJ1-1, with TRBD1 as a possible D gene (6 bases). Germline V gene lookup returns CDR1 SGHRS and CDR2 YFSETQ. Trimming took 4 bases from V and 12 from J, leaving 22 bases between them. The CDR3 has 14 residues. The CDR3 region is CASSRLGDTAPSFF. Written as DNA, the CDR3 is TGCGCCAGCAGCCGGTTGGGGGACACAGCCCCGTCTTTCTTT.

This clonotype showed up just a few times. The V call is TRBV7-9, the J call TRBJ1-6; D is possibly TRBD1 (5 bases). Germline CDR1 and CDR2: SEHNR and FQNEAQ (reference sequence). The CDR3 sequence is 14 residues long. Trimming cost V 4 bases and J 5 bases, with 9 bases left between them. The CDR3 DNA follows: TGTGCCAGCAGCTCCCAGGGTCATAATTCACCCCTCCACTTT. Protein sequence: CASSSQGHNSPLHF.

The chain carries TRBV15 and TRBJ2-4; 8 positions agree with TRBD2. Germline CDR1 LNHNV, CDR2 YYDKDF (reference sequence). Trimming cost V 3 bases and J 11 bases; bases outside gene matches: 3. CDR3 length: 12 amino acids. The CDR3: CATSSREGFQYF. The CDR3 DNA reads as TGTGCCACCAGCAGCCGGGAGGGCTTTCAGTACTTC.

This clonotype was found a few times. The chain's CDR3 is CASSPRTGGVQPQHF. As DNA, the CDR3 is TGTGCCAGCAGTCCCCGGACAGGTGGAGTTCAGCCCCAGCATTTT. The chain is built from TRBV6-2 or TRBV6-3 and TRBJ1-5; 7 positions agree with TRBD1. Germline CDR1 MNHEY, CDR2 SVGEGT. The CDR3 is made up of 15 amino acids. J lost 6 bases, V lost 5 bases, and 10 bases had no gene match.

On this clonotype itself: With a much larger clone just one base away, this may be a read error. J is TRBJ1-2 and V is TRBV2, with a possible D match to TRBD1 (5 bases). Germline V lookup: CDR1 SNHLY, CDR2 FYNNEI. V was shortened by 3 bases and J by 4 bases, with 21 bases between the two germline ends. The CDR3 consists of 17 residues. The CDR3 DNA reads as TGTGCCAGCAGTGAGTCTAGGGGATGGCTGACTCGCTATGGCTACACCTTC. It encodes CASSESRGWLTRYGYTF. Full variable domain (rest looked up from reference TRBV2 and TRBJ1-2): EPEVTQTPSHQVTQMGQEVILRCVPISNHLYFYWYRQILGQKVEFLVSFYNNEISEKSEIFDDQFSVERPDGSNFTLKIRSTKLEDSAMYFCASSESRGWLTRYGYTFGSGTRLTVV.